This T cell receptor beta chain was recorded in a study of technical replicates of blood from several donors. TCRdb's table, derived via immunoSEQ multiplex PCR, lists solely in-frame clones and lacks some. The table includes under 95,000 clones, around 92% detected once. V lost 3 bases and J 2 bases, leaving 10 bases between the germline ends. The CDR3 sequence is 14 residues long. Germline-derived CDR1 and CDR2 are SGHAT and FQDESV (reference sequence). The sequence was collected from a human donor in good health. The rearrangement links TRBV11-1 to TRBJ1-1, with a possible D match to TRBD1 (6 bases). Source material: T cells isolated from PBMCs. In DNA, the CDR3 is TGTGCCAGCAGCTTCGGACAGCCAAACACTGAAGCTTTCTTT. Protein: CASSFGQPNTEAFF.